This is a list of T cell receptor beta chains from one sample in a study of blood T cell repertoires in COVID-19. Sequencing used immunoSEQ multiplex PCR; TCRdb keeps in-frame clones, though not all of them. Of 90,000 to 140,000 clones in the sample, around 81% are singletons; the top ten hold more than 30%. The sequenced material came from peripheral blood. Source of these receptors: a man of 80 years or more with acute or convalescent COVID-19. The CDR3 runs from the conserved cysteine through the conserved F or W. D genes are given only for firm matches.

d_call j_call v_call cdr3_nt cdr3_aa
TRBD1 TRBJ1-4 TRBV5-1 TGCGCCAGCAGCTCCACAGGGGGCGAAAATGAAAAACTGTTTTTT CASSSTGGENEKLFF
. TRBJ2-1 TRBV5-4 TGTGCCAGCAGCTTGGGGGGCAGTTTAACCTACAATGAGCAGTTCTTC CASSLGGSLTYNEQFF
. TRBJ1-4 TRBV7-9 TGTGCCAGCAGCTTAGACAGGGATACTGAAAAACTGTTTTTT CASSLDRDTEKLFF
TRBD2 TRBJ2-1 TRBV7-2 TGTGCCAGCAGCTTAAAACTAGCGGGAGCGGGGAGGTCCTACAATGAGCAGTTCTTC CASSLKLAGAGRSYNEQFF
TRBD1 TRBJ1-1 TRBV2 TGTGCCAGCAGCCGACTGGGACAGATGAACACTGAAGCTTTCTTT CASSRLGQMNTEAFF
TRBD1 TRBJ1-1 TRBV19 TGTGCCAGTAGTTCCCGACAGGGGGCGCGGAACACTGAAGCTTTCTTT CASSSRQGARNTEAFF
TRBD2 TRBJ2-3 TRBV24-1 TGTGCCACCCGGCTAGCGGGAGAATCAGATACGCAGTATTTT CATRLAGESDTQYF
TRBD1 TRBJ1-2 TRBV6-5 TGTGCCAGCAGTCACAACAGGGGCAGCGGCTACACCTTC CASSHNRGSGYTF
TRBD1 TRBJ2-7 TRBV28 TGTGCCACCAAACGACAGGGTAGCTCCTACGAGCAGTACTTC CATKRQGSSYEQYF
TRBD2 TRBJ2-7 TRBV7-9 TGTGCCAGCAGCTTTTTGACTAGCGGGAGATTCGACTTC CASSFLTSGRFDF